Listed below are T cell receptor beta chains from one sample, sequenced in a study of identical twins. TCRdb reprocessed the 5' RACE reads with MiXCR, giving one entry per CDR3 protein. The table includes 150,000 or so distinct CDR3 sequences, under 4.5% detected once. The source material was memory T cells sorted from blood. These receptors were taken from a man younger than 35 in good health. The CDR3 runs from the conserved cysteine through the conserved F or W. The D gene is left open where the match is weak. Rows give clone size only sometimes, using once, few, many, or a class for an expanded clone.

J,V,D,size,DNA,CDR3
TRBJ1-5,TRBV12-3/TRBV12-4,TRBD1,many,TGTGCCAGCAGTAGGGGACAGTTTAGCAATCAGCCCCAGCATTTT,CASSRGQFSNQPQHF
TRBJ1-1,TRBV12-3/TRBV12-4,NA,many,TGTGCCAGCAGTTCGTACACTGAAGCTTTCTTT,CASSSYTEAFF
TRBJ2-3,TRBV5-6,NA,many,TGTGCCAGCAGCTCCCGGGACGGACCGTCACTTTGGTATTTT,CASSSRDGPSLWYF
TRBJ1-1,TRBV15,NA,NA,TGTGCCACCAGCAGAGTGACGGGGGGCTACACTGAAGCTTTCTTT,CATSRVTGGYTEAFF
TRBJ2-3,TRBV4-1,TRBD2,NA,TGCGCCAGCAGCCAAAAGGGTTATAGCGGGAGGGACTCAGATACGCAGTATTTT,CASSQKGYSGRDSDTQYF
TRBJ2-7,TRBV25-1,TRBD1,many,TGTGCCAGCAGTGCCCGACAGGGGACCTACGAGCAGTACTTC,CASSARQGTYEQYF
TRBJ2-1,TRBV2,NA,many,TGTGCCAGCAGCCCCGACAGTCACAATGAGCAGTTCTTC,CASSPDSHNEQFF
TRBJ1-1,TRBV9,TRBD1,many,TGTGCCAGCAGCGCGACAGGGGGCGATGAAGCTTTCTTT,CASSATGGDEAFF
TRBJ2-7,TRBV11-2,NA,many,TGTGCCAGCAGCCCACCCAGCGCAGGGATTTTCCCTACCTACGAGCAGTACTTC,CASSPPSAGIFPTYEQYF
TRBJ2-7,TRBV18,NA,NA,TGTGCCAGCTCACCATTGGACAACTTAGGCGAGCAGTACTTC,CASSPLDNLGEQYF
TRBJ2-5,TRBV7-2,NA,many,TGTGCCAGCAGCTCTAAAGGGGCTGGGACCCAGTACTTC,CASSSKGAGTQYF
TRBJ2-5,TRBV7-9,NA,many,TGTGCCAGCAGCTTAATGGAGGGCGGGGAGACCCAGTACTTC,CASSLMEGGETQYF
TRBJ2-3,TRBV5-1,NA,many,TGCGCCAGCAGCTTGAATAGCGCTAGCACAGATACGCAGTATTTT,CASSLNSASTDTQYF
TRBJ2-1,TRBV6-1,TRBD2,few,TGTGCCAGCAATACCGGGACTACCGCTGGGAATGAGCAGTTCTTC,CASNTGTTAGNEQFF
TRBJ2-5,TRBV11-2,TRBD2,NA,TGTGCCAGCAGCTTAGCGGTAGCGGGAGGCCAAGAGACCCAGTACTTC,CASSLAVAGGQETQYF
TRBJ2-1,TRBV20-1,TRBD2,few,TGCAGTGCTAGGTTGTTGGGACTAGCAACCTACAATGAGCAGTTCTTC,CSARLLGLATYNEQFF
TRBJ1-3,TRBV5-5,NA,many,TGTGCCAGCAGCCGGGTTCAGGGCTCTGGAAACACCATATATTTT,CASSRVQGSGNTIYF
TRBJ1-6,TRBV20-1,NA,many,TGCAGTGCTAGGGCACTCGGGGTAGGGGGTTCACCCCTCCACTTT,CSARALGVGGSPLHF
TRBJ1-1,TRBV7-2,NA,many,TGTGCCAGCAGCTTAGAGGTAGGCGGCACTGAAGCTTTCTTT,CASSLEVGGTEAFF
TRBJ2-5,TRBV14,NA,many,TGTGCCAGCAGCCAAGATATACAGAAACTAGAGACCCAGTACTTC,CASSQDIQKLETQYF
TRBJ2-3,TRBV2,NA,many,TGTGCCAGCAGTGAGGGGACTGGGACAGATACGCAGTATTTT,CASSEGTGTDTQYF
TRBJ2-1,TRBV9,NA,few,TGTGCCAGCAGCGCTCCCGGTGGGGGATTATTCAATGAGCAGTTCTTC,CASSAPGGGLFNEQFF
TRBJ2-2,TRBV5-5,NA,many,TGTGCCAGCAGCTTGGCGGGACACGCTGCCGGGGAGCTGTTTTTT,CASSLAGHAAGELFF
TRBJ2-7,TRBV7-6,NA,many,TGTGCCAGCAGCCTGGGGCCAGGGGACGAGCAGTACTTC,CASSLGPGDEQYF
TRBJ2-7,TRBV10-3,NA,many,TGTGCCACCGCACCGGGGACCTACGAGCAGTACTTC,CATAPGTYEQYF
TRBJ1-6,TRBV7-2,NA,many,TGTGCCAGCAGTTTAGATACGGATTCACCCCTCCACTTT,CASSLDTDSPLHF
TRBJ1-5,TRBV3-1,NA,many,TGTGCCAGCAGCCGCTCCCAAGAGCAGCCCCAGCATTTT,CASSRSQEQPQHF
TRBJ2-1,TRBV10-3,NA,many,TGTGCCATCAGTGCTGGGCAATCCTACAATGAGCAGTTCTTC,CAISAGQSYNEQFF
TRBJ2-2,TRBV7-8,NA,many,TGTGCCAGCAGCCTCCGGGACGGAGCCACCGGGGAGCTGTTTTTT,CASSLRDGATGELFF
TRBJ1-1,TRBV6-5,NA,many,TGTGCCAGCAGTTACTCGTCCAGTTTCGAAGCTTTCTTT,CASSYSSSFEAFF
TRBJ1-5,TRBV5-1,NA,many,TGCGCCAGCAGCTTGGCGGGACCGCATAGCAATCAGCCCCAGCATTTT,CASSLAGPHSNQPQHF
TRBJ2-7,TRBV19,NA,NA,TGTGCCAGTAGTACCTCATCCTACGAGCAGTACTTC,CASSTSSYEQYF
TRBJ2-7,TRBV15,NA,many,TGTGCCACCAGCAGAGATGATGGTATAATTTCCGAGCAGTACTTC,CATSRDDGIISEQYF
TRBJ1-5,TRBV12-3/TRBV12-4,TRBD1,few,TGTGCCAGCACCCGGGGACAGGGGAATCAGCCCCAGCATTTT,CASTRGQGNQPQHF
TRBJ2-6,TRBV3-1,NA,few,TGTGCCAGCAGCCAATTGGGGGGGGCGACGACCTCTGGGGCCAACGTCCTGACTTTC,CASSQLGGATTSGANVLTF
TRBJ2-7,TRBV5-4,TRBD2,many,TGTGCCAGCAGCTTGGGTCCTAGCGGGAGGAGGGCCTACGAGCAGTACTTC,CASSLGPSGRRAYEQYF
TRBJ2-7,TRBV12-3/TRBV12-4,TRBD1,many,TGTGCCAGCAGTCCCGGGACAGGGGGTTTCAAGGAGCAGTACTTC,CASSPGTGGFKEQYF
TRBJ1-5,TRBV9,NA,many,TGTGCCACCCCCGACAGTAATAGCAATCAGCCCCAGCATTTT,CATPDSNSNQPQHF
TRBJ1-1,TRBV20-1,TRBD1,many,TGCAGTGCCCCGAAAGGGGGCGCTTCCGTCACTGAAGCTTTCTTT,CSAPKGGASVTEAFF
TRBJ2-6,TRBV5-5,NA,NA,TGTGCCAGCAGCACCAGAGGAACTGGGGCCAACGTCCTGACTTTC,CASSTRGTGANVLTF
TRBJ1-6,TRBV30,TRBD1,many,TGTGCCTGGAGACCCGGGACAGCGCCTTCACCCCTCCACTTT,CAWRPGTAPSPLHF
TRBJ1-4,TRBV20-1,NA,many,TGCAGTGCTAGGGTGATTAGGCGGACAACTAATGAAAAACTGTTTTTT,CSARVIRRTTNEKLFF
TRBJ1-6,TRBV7-2,TRBD1,many,TGTGCCAGCCTACGGGACAGGGTGTCGAATTCACCCCTCCACTTT,CASLRDRVSNSPLHF
TRBJ1-5,TRBV5-1,NA,many,TGCGCCAGCAGCGGAGGCTTGGATGGCAATCAGCCCCAGCATTTT,CASSGGLDGNQPQHF
TRBJ2-3,TRBV9,NA,few,TGTGCCAGCAGCGTAGCGGGGGGGGACAGGGCCCCTAGCACAGATACGCAGTATTTT,CASSVAGGDRAPSTDTQYF
TRBJ2-1,TRBV5-1,TRBD2,many,TGCGCCAGCAGCTCCCCAAGCCAGCGGGAGGCCTCCTACAATGAGCAGTTCTTC,CASSSPSQREASYNEQFF
TRBJ2-6,TRBV19,NA,many,TGTGCCAGTGGTATCGGGCTGGGTTCTGGGGCCAACGTCCTGACTTTC,CASGIGLGSGANVLTF
TRBJ2-2,TRBV12-3/TRBV12-4,NA,many,TGTGCCAGCAAATCTTACCGGGAGCTGTTTTTT,CASKSYRELFF
TRBJ2-7,TRBV12-3/TRBV12-4,NA,many,TGTGCCAGCAGTTTAAGTCACTACGAGCAGTACTTC,CASSLSHYEQYF
TRBJ1-1,TRBV28,TRBD1,many,TGTGCCAGCAGTTTAGTCCGCAGGGGGCCCACTGAAGCTTTCTTT,CASSLVRRGPTEAFF
TRBJ2-5,TRBV6-1,NA,few,TGTGCCAGCAGTGACGGCGGCGCGCCCGGGGAGACCCAGTACTTC,CASSDGGAPGETQYF
TRBJ2-3,TRBV5-1,NA,many,TGCGCCAGCAGCCATTTGGACCGGGACCCCGCCTATTTT,CASSHLDRDPAYF
TRBJ1-1,TRBV27,NA,many,TGTGCCAGCTGTCCGGGGGCGGTATGTGAAGCTTTCTTT,CASCPGAVCEAFF
TRBJ2-5,TRBV6-5,NA,many,TGTGCCAGCAGCTATGGGACCTTACAAGAGACCCAGTACTTC,CASSYGTLQETQYF
TRBJ2-5,TRBV9,NA,many,TGTGCCAGCAGCGTAACAGGAATGGAGACCCAGTACTTC,CASSVTGMETQYF
TRBJ2-4,TRBV4-1,NA,many,TGCGCCAGCAGCCCATCGGACAGTCCTAGCCAGAACATTCAGTACTTC,CASSPSDSPSQNIQYF
TRBJ2-1,TRBV18,NA,many,TGTGCCAGCTCACCAGCCTCCAGGAATGAGCAGTTCTTC,CASSPASRNEQFF